Here is one T cell receptor (beta chain) with its context. Its antigen is not known. This sample also contains other DNA sequences that code for the same CDR3. This entry is derived from a study of shared clonotypes between healthy human individuals. Findings of the study overall: Estimated richness values were generally larger in naive subsets than in memory subsets.

The protocol was immunoSEQ multiplex PCR, while the TCRdb copy is restricted to in-frame clones and leaves out a portion. The profile shows 2.3 million or so clones, approximately 93% of them singletons. Per the germline V gene, CDR1 is KGHSH and CDR2 is LQKENI. V dropped 1 base and J dropped 6 bases, with 5 bases sitting between them. The CDR3 is 12 amino acids. Input material: naive CD4+ T cells from PBMCs. As for subset: CD45RA+ positively selected. The chain couples TRBV18 to TRBJ2-3, with D hard to call. This clonotype was sampled from a man between 18 and 35 years old in good health. Some clones in this sample may be carry-over from other donors' samples. CDR3 DNA: TGTGCCAGCTCACCACGGCTGGATACGCAGTATTTT. As protein: CASSPRLDTQYF.